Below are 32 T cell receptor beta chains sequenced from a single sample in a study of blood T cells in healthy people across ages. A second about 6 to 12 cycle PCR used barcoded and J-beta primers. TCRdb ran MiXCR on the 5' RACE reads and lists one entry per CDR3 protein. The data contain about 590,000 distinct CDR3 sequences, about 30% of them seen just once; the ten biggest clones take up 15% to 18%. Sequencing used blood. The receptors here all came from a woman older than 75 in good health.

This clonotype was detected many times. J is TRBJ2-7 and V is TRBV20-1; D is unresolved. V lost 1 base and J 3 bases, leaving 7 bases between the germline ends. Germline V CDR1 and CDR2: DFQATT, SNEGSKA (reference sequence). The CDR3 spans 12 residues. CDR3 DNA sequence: TGCAGTGCTAGAGCTTGGGGCTACGAGCAGTACTTC. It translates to CSARAWGYEQYF.

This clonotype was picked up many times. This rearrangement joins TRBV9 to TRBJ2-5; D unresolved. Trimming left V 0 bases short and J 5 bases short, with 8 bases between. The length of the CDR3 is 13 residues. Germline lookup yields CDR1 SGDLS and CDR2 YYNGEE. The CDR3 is CASSVDVGETQYF. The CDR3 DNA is TGTGCCAGCAGCGTAGACGTCGGCGAGACCCAGTACTTC.

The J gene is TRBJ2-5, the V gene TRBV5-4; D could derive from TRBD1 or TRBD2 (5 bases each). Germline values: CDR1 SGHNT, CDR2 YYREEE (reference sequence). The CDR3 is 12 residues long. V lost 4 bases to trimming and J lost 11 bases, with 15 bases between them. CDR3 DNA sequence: TGTGCCAGCAGCCCGTCGGGACCTGAGCAGTACTTC. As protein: CASSPSGPEQYF.

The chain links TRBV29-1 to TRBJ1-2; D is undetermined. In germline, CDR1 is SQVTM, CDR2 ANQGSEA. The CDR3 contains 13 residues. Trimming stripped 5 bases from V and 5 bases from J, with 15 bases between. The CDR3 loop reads CSVSGSVTYGYTF. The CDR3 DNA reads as TGCAGCGTTTCAGGTAGCGTGACATATGGCTACACCTTC.

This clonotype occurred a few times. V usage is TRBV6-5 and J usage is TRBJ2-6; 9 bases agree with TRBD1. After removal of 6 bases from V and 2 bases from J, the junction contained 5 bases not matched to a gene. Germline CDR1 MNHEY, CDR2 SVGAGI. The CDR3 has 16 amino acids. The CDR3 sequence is CASSLRDRAGANVLTF. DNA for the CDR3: TGTGCCAGCAGCCTCCGGGACAGGGCTGGGGCCAACGTCCTGACTTTC.

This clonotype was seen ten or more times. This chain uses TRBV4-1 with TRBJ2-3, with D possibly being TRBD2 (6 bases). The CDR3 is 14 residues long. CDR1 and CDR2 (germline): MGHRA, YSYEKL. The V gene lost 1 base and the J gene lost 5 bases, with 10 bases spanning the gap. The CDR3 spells CASSQVAVQDTQYF. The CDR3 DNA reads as TGCGCCAGCAGCCAAGTAGCGGTGCAAGATACGCAGTATTTT.

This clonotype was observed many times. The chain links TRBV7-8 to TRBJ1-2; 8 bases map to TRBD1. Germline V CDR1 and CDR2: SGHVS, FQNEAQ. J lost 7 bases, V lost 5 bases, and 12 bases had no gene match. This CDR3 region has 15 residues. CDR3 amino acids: CASSLKLQGAGGYTF. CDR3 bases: TGTGCCAGCAGCCTAAAATTGCAGGGGGCCGGTGGCTACACCTTC. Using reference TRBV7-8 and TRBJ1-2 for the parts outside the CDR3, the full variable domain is GAGVSQSPRYKVAKRGQDVALRCDPISGHVSLFWYQQALGQGPEFLTYFQNEAQLDKSGLPSDRFFAERPEGSVSTLKIQRTQQEDSAVYLCASSLKLQGAGGYTFGSGTRLTVV.

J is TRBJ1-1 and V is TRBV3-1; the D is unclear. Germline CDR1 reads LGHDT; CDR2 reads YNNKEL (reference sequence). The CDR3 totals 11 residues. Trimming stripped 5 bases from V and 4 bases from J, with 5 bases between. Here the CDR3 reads CASSDTTEAFF. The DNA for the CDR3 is TGTGCCAGCAGCGACACCACTGAAGCTTTCTTT.

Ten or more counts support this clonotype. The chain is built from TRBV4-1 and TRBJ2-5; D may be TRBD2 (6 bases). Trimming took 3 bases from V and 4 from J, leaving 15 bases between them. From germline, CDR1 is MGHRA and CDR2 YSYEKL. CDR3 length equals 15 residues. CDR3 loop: CASSHPRDSGETQYF. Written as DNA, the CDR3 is TGCGCCAGCAGCCACCCTCGGGATAGCGGAGAGACCCAGTACTTC.

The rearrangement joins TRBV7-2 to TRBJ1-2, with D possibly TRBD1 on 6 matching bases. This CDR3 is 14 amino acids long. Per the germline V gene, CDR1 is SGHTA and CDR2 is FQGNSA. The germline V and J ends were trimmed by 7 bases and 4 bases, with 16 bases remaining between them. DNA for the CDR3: TGTGCCAGCAACCAACGGGGCAGGGGCTATGGCTACACCTTC. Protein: CASNQRGRGYGYTF.

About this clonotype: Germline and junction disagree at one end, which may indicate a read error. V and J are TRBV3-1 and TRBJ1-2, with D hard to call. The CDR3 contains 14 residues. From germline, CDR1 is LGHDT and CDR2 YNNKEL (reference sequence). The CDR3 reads CASSQATANHGYTF. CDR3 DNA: TGTGCCAGCAGCCAAGCAACAGCTAACCATGGCTACACCTTC.

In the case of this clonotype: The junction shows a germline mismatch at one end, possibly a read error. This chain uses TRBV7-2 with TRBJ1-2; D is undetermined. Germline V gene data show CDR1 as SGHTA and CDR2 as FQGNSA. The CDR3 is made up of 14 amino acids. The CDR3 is CACSYWDHRYGYTF. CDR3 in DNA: TGTGCCTGCAGCTATTGGGATCATCGGTATGGCTACACCTTC.

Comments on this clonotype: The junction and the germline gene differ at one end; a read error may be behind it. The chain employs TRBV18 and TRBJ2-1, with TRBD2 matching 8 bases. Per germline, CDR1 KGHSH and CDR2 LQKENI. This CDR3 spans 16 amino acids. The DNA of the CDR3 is TGTACCAGCTCACCAGCGGCGGCGCGGGGGGCGAATGAGCAGTTCTTC. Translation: CTSSPAAARGANEQFF.

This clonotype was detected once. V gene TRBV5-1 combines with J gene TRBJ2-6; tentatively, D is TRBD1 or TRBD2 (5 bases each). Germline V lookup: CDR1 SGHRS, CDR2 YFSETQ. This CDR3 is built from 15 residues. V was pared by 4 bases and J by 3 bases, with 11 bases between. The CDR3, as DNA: TGCGCCAGCAGCCGGGGCGTAGATGGGGCCAACGTCCTGACTTTC. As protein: CASSRGVDGANVLTF.

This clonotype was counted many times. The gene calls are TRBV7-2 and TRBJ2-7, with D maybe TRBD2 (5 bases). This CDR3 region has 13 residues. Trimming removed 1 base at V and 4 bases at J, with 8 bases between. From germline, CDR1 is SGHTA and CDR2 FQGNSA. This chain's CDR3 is CASSLVGEYEQYF. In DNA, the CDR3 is TGTGCCAGCAGCTTAGTTGGGGAGTACGAGCAGTACTTC.

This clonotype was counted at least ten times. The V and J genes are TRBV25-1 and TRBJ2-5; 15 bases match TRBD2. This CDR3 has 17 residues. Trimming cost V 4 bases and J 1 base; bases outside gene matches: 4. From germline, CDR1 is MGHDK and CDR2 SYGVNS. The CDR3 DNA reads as TGTGCCAGCAGTGGCGGGACTAGCGGGGGGCCCCAAGAGACCCAGTACTTC. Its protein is CASSGGTSGGPQETQYF. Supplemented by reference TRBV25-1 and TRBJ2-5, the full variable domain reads EADIYQTPRYLVIGTGKKITLECSQTMGHDKMYWYQQDPGMELHLIHYSYGVNSTEKGDLSSESTVSRIRTEHFPLTLESARPSHTSQYLCASSGGTSGGPQETQYFGPGTRLLVL.

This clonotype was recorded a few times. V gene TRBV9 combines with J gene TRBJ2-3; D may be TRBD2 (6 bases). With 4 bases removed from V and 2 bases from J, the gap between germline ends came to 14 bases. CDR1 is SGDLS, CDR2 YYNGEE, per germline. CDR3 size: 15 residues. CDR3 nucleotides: TGTGCCAGCAGCCCGACCGGGACTCCCACAGATACGCAGTATTTT. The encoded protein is CASSPTGTPTDTQYF.

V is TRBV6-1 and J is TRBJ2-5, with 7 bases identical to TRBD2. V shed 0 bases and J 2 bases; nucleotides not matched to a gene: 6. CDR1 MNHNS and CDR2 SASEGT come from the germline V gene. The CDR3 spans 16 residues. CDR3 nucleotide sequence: TGTGCCAGCAGTGAAGCGCATCTCGGGGGGCAAGAGACCCAGTACTTC. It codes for CASSEAHLGGQETQYF.

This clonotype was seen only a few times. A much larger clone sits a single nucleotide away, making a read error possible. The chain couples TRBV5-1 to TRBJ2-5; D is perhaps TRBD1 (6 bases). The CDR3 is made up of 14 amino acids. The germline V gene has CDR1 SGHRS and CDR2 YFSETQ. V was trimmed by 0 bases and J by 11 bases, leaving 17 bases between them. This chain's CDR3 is CASSLAIGGHEQYF. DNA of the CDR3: TGCGCCAGCAGCTTGGCGATAGGGGGACATGAGCAGTACTTC. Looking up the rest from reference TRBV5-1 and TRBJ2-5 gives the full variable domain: KAGVTQTPRYLIKTRGQQVTLSCSPISGHRSVSWYQQTPGQGLQFLFEYFSETQRNKGNFPGRFSGRQFSNSRSEMNVSTLELGDSALYLCASSLAIGGHEQYFGPGTRLLVL.

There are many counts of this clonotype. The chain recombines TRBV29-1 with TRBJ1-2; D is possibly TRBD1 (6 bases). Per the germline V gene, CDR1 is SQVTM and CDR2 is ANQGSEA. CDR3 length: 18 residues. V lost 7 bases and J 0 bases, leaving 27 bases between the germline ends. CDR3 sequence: CSANLVGGGRGANYGYTF. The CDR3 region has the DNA TGCAGCGCTAACCTGGTGGGGGGGGGCAGAGGGGCTAACTATGGCTACACCTTC.

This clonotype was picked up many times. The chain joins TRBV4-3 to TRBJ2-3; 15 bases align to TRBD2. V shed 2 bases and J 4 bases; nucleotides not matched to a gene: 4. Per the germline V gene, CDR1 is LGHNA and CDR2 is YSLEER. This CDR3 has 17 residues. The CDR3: CASSQRTSGGGADTQYF. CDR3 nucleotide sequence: TGCGCCAGCAGCCAACGGACTAGCGGGGGGGGAGCAGATACGCAGTATTTT.

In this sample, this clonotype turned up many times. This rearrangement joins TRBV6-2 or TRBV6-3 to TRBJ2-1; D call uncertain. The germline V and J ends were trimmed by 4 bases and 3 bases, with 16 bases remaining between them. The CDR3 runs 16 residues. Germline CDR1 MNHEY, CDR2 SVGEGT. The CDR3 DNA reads TGTGCCAGCAGTTCGCCGGGTCCCGCTGGCTACAATGAGCAGTTCTTC. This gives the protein CASSSPGPAGYNEQFF.

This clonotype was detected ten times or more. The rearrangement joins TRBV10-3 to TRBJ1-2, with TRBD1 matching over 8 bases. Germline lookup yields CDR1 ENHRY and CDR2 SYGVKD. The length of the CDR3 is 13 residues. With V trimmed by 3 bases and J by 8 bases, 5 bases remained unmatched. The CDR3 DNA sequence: TGTGCCATCAGTGATGGACAGGGTGTAGGCTACACCTTC. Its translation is CAISDGQGVGYTF.

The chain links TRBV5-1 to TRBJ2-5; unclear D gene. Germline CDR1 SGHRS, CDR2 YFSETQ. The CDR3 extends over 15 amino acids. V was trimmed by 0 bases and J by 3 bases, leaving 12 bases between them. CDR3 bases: TGCGCCAGCAGCTTGGTCGCTAGAAAAGAAGAGACCCAGTACTTC. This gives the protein CASSLVARKEETQYF.

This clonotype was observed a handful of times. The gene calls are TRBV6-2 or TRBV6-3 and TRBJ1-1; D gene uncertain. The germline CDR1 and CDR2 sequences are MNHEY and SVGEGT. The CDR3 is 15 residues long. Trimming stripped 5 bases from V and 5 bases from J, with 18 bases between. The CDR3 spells CASSPHVPERTEAFF. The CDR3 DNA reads TGTGCCAGCAGTCCCCACGTTCCGGAGAGGACTGAAGCTTTCTTT.

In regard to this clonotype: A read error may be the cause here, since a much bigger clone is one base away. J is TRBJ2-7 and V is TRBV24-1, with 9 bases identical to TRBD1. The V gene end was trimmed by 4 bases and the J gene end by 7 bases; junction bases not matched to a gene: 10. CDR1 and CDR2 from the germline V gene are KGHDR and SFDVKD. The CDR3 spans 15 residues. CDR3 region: CATSDRTGAINEQYF. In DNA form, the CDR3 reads TGTGCCACCAGTGACCGGACAGGGGCGATCAATGAGCAGTACTTC.

In nucleotides, the CDR3 is TGCGCCAGCAGCCATCCCGGGTCCTACGAGCAGTACTTC. Its translation is CASSHPGSYEQYF. The rearrangement joins TRBV4-1 to TRBJ2-7, with D unresolved. Germline-derived CDR1 and CDR2 are MGHRA and YSYEKL. The CDR3 consists of 13 residues. V shed 3 bases and J shed 1 base, with 7 bases lying between them.

The CDR3 bases are TGTGCCAGCAGCGTAGGTAGGAATTCACCCCTCCACTTT. Translating it yields CASSVGRNSPLHF. This chain uses TRBV9 with TRBJ1-6; D is undetermined. From germline, CDR1 is SGDLS and CDR2 YYNGEE. This CDR3 spans 13 amino acids. V shed 0 bases and J shed 7 bases, with 5 bases lying between them.

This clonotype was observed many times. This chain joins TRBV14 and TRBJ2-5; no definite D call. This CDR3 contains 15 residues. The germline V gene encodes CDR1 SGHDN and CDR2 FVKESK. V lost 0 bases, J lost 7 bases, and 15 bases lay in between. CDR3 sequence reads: CASSQDRIGPATQYF. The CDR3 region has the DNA TGTGCCAGCAGCCAAGATCGAATAGGTCCGGCGACCCAGTACTTC.

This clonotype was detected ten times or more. The CDR3, as DNA: TGTGCCAGCACCTTGGACCTCGATACTCGACTGTTTTTT. Translating gives CASTLDLDTRLFF. The J gene is TRBJ1-4, the V gene TRBV12-3 or TRBV12-4; D is unresolved. Trimming shortened V by 7 bases and J by 13 bases, and 19 bases separated the two germline ends. CDR3 length equals 13 residues.

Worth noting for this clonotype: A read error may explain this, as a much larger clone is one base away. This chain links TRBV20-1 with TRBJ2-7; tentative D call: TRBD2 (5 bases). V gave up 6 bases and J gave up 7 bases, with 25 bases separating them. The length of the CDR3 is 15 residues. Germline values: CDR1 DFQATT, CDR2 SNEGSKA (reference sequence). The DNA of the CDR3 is TGCAGTGCCCAAAGGGCGCAACTCGGGGATAGTGAGCAGTACTTC. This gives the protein CSAQRAQLGDSEQYF.

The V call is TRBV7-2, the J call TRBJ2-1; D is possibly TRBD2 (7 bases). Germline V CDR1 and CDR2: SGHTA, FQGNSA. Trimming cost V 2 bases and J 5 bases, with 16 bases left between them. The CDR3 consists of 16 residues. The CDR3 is CASSLQSRGGNNEQFF. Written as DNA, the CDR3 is TGTGCCAGCAGCTTACAGTCGAGGGGGGGGAACAATGAGCAGTTCTTC.